This T cell receptor beta chain was obtained from a study of blood T cell repertoires in COVID-19. As for the study in general: Material from acute and convalescent COVID-19 was sourced from the United States, Italy and Spain. T cells, B-cell-depleted T cells, or PBMCs provided the cDNA or gDNA that served as material.

Original processing notes: The assay estimated nucleated cells by amplifying reference gene primers. TCRdb keeps only in-frame clones here, not all; method: immunoSEQ multiplex PCR. V and J calls and clone size are given by that table; D and trimming were obtained from the DNA. The table includes roughly 290,000 clones, approximately 85% detected once. Enrolled during active infection, Seattle patients were then followed longitudinally. The junction had 7 bases not matched to a gene; V was cut back by 7 bases and J by 10 bases. Germline V gives CDR1 MNHEY, CDR2 SVGAGI. The CDR3 is made up of 13 amino acids.

The TCR sequence derives from a human donor with COVID-19, enrolled during active disease. The donor label of this sample is uncertain. Sequenced sample: peripheral blood. The chain joins TRBV6-5 to TRBJ2-1; 10 nucleotides match TRBD2. In nucleotides, the CDR3 is TGTGCCAGCACGCTAGCGGGAGCGGGCGAGCAGTTCTTC. It translates to CASTLAGAGEQFF.